The 18 T cell receptor beta chains below were found in one sample sequenced in a study of blood T cell repertoires in COVID-19. Generated by immunoSEQ multiplex PCR, the TCRdb table keeps only in-frame clones and is missing some. The table has more than 30,000 clones, around 90% seen once; the top ten hold around 1.5%. Sequencing was carried out using peripheral blood. Receptor source: a man in his sixties with active COVID-19.

This clone has only one observation. This chain uses TRBV5-6 with TRBJ1-4; D is ambiguous. The CDR3 extends over 17 amino acids. Per the germline V gene, CDR1 is SGHDT and CDR2 is YYEEEE. Between the trimmed V and J ends, which lost 4 bases and 4 bases, there was a span of 20 bases. The CDR3 protein is CASSPPRGSALNEKLFF. CDR3 coding DNA: TGTGCCAGCAGCCCACCGAGAGGATCCGCGCTTAATGAAAAACTGTTTTTT. The full variable domain, in which reference TRBV5-6 and TRBJ1-4 provide the parts outside the CDR3, is DAGVTQSPTHLIKTRGQQVTLRCSPKSGHDTVSWYQQALGQGPQFIFQYYEEEERQRGNFPDRFSGHQFPNYSSELNVNALLLGDSALYLCASSPPRGSALNEKLFFGSGTQLSVL.

This chain uses TRBV5-1 with TRBJ2-1; TRBD1 matches at 8 bases. The CDR3 is 16 amino acids. Trimming cost V 1 base and J 1 base; bases outside gene matches: 4. Germline V gives CDR1 SGHRS, CDR2 YFSETQ. CDR3 loop: CASSLQGAVSYNEQFF. The CDR3 region has the DNA TGCGCCAGCAGCTTGCAGGGGGCGGTTTCCTACAATGAGCAGTTCTTC.

The rearrangement joins TRBV7-2 to TRBJ2-5, with a possible D match to TRBD1 (7 bases). With 4 bases removed from V and 4 bases from J, the gap between germline ends came to 10 bases. CDR3 size: 13 residues. Germline V gene lookup returns CDR1 SGHTA and CDR2 FQGNSA. The chain's CDR3 is CASSSQGGETQYF. CDR3 DNA: TGTGCCAGCAGCTCCCAGGGGGGAGAGACCCAGTACTTC.

This chain joins TRBV7-2 and TRBJ1-2; TRBD1 aligns across 8 bases. Germline V CDR1 and CDR2: SGHTA, FQGNSA. V was pared by 1 base and J by 8 bases, with 12 bases of the junction left unmatched. This CDR3 is 16 amino acids long. The CDR3 sequence is CASSLEWGRGLSGYTF. The DNA for the CDR3 is TGTGCCAGCAGCTTAGAATGGGGCAGGGGGCTGAGCGGCTACACCTTC.

The genes are TRBV24-1 and TRBJ2-5, with 7 nucleotides matching TRBD2. V gave up 3 bases and J gave up 5 bases; unmatched junction bases: 5. The CDR3 runs 14 residues. CDR1 KGHDR and CDR2 SFDVKD come from the germline V gene. The CDR3 protein is CATSDPRGVETQYF. CDR3 DNA sequence: TGTGCCACCAGTGATCCTCGGGGGGTTGAGACCCAGTACTTC.

The chain employs TRBV7-8 and TRBJ1-4; D remains unclear. CDR3 length: 14 residues. V shed 0 bases and J shed 0 bases, with 2 bases lying between them. Germline loops: CDR1 SGHVS, CDR2 FQNEAQ. Written as DNA, the CDR3 is TGTGCCAGCAGCTTAGCCGCAACTAATGAAAAACTGTTTTTT. This sequence encodes CASSLAATNEKLFF.

This rearrangement joins TRBV6-5 to TRBJ2-7; the match to TRBD2 covers 7 bases. Trimming cost V 4 bases and J 3 bases; bases outside gene matches: 6. CDR3 size: 14 residues. Germline assignment: CDR1 MNHEY and CDR2 SVGAGI. CDR3 in amino acids: CASSSAGRGYEQYF. The CDR3, as DNA: TGTGCCAGCAGTTCGGCGGGGAGGGGCTACGAGCAGTACTTC.

In this sample, this clone turned up a few times. V and J are TRBV27 and TRBJ2-7, with D uncertain. This CDR3 region has 10 residues. V was trimmed by 3 bases and J by 5 bases, leaving 2 bases between them. Germline lookup yields CDR1 MNHEY and CDR2 SMNVEV (reference sequence). The CDR3 sequence is CASSFNEQYF. The DNA for the CDR3 is TGTGCCAGCAGTTTCAACGAGCAGTACTTC.

This clone was observed a single time. This rearrangement joins TRBV12-5 to TRBJ1-1; 12 bases map to TRBD1. Germline lookup yields CDR1 LGHNT and CDR2 FRNRAP. The J segment lost 4 bases and the V segment lost 4 bases, leaving 7 bases of the junction unmatched. The CDR3 is made up of 16 amino acids. For the CDR3, the DNA is TGTGCTAGTGGTTGGGGGACAGGGGGCGCGGGCACTGAAGCTTTCTTT. Protein sequence: CASGWGTGGAGTEAFF.

The chain uses TRBV3-1 (or the pseudogene TRBV3-2) and TRBJ2-1, with 11 bases lining up with TRBD2. J gave up 4 bases and V 4 bases, and 18 bases lay outside the gene matches. CDR1 is LGHDT and CDR2 is YNNKEL in the germline V gene (reference sequence). The CDR3 has 20 residues. CDR3 loop: CASSPRRLLAGGATYNEQFF. CDR3 DNA: TGTGCCAGCAGCCCCAGAAGACTTTTAGCGGGGGGGGCTACGTACAATGAGCAGTTCTTC.

V and J are TRBV19 and TRBJ2-7; 7 bases line up with TRBD1. Trimming took 1 base from V and 0 from J; bases not matched to a gene: 3. The germline V gene has CDR1 LNHDA and CDR2 SQIVND (reference sequence). The CDR3 spans 15 residues. The CDR3, as DNA: TGTGCCAGTAGTATAGTCACAGGGGCCTCCTACGAGCAGTACTTC. This codes for CASSIVTGASYEQYF. Together with reference TRBV19 and TRBJ2-7, the CDR3 gives the full variable domain: DGGITQSPKYLFRKEGQNVTLSCEQNLNHDAMYWYRQDPGQGLRLIYYSQIVNDFQKGDIAEGYSVSREKKESFPLTVTSAQKNPTAFYLCASSIVTGASYEQYFGPGTRLTVT.

The rearrangement links TRBV7-9 to TRBJ1-2; D call uncertain. Trimming removed 6 bases from V and 0 bases from J, with 8 bases in between. Germline-derived CDR1 and CDR2 are SEHNR and FQNEAQ (reference sequence). CDR3 length equals 13 residues. Written as DNA, the CDR3 is TGTGCCAGCAGTCGAGACACTAACTATGGCTACACCTTC. This encodes CASSRDTNYGYTF. Using reference TRBV7-9 and TRBJ1-2 for the parts outside the CDR3, the full variable domain is DTGVSQNPRHKITKRGQNVTFRCDPISEHNRLYWYRQTLGQGPEFLTYFQNEAQLEKSRLLSDRFSAERPKGSFSTLEIQRTEQGDSAMYLCASSRDTNYGYTFGSGTRLTVV.

The chain recombines TRBV6-5 with TRBJ2-3, with 8 positions matching TRBD2. CDR1 is MNHEY and CDR2 is SVGAGI in the germline V gene. Trimming removed 1 base from V and 4 bases from J; junction bases left unmatched: 7. The CDR3 totals 16 residues. The CDR3, as DNA: TGTGCCAGCAGTTACTTAGGACTAGCCGACGCAGATACGCAGTATTTT. Its protein product is CASSYLGLADADTQYF.

This sequence joins TRBV11-3 and TRBJ2-7; D is undetermined. The V end lost 5 bases, the J end lost 6 bases, and 8 bases lay between the germline ends. The germline V gene has CDR1 SGHNT and CDR2 YENEEA. This CDR3 comprises 11 residues. CDR3 sequence (DNA): TGTGCCAGCAGCCTCCTAGTCGAGCAGTACTTC. Translated, it gives CASSLLVEQYF.

This chain links TRBV7-9 with TRBJ2-7; TRBD1 agrees at 8 bases. CDR3 length: 15 residues. V was pared by 2 bases and J by 4 bases, with 7 bases of the junction left unmatched. CDR1 is SEHNR and CDR2 is FQNEAQ in the germline V gene (reference sequence). For the CDR3, the DNA is TGTGCCAGCAGCTTAATATCAGGACAGGGTTACGAGCAGTACTTC. It translates to CASSLISGQGYEQYF.

The chain carries TRBV15 and TRBJ2-7; weak D call: TRBD2 (7 bases). Germline V CDR1 and CDR2: LNHNV, YYDKDF (reference sequence). V gave up 3 bases and J gave up 2 bases, with 17 bases separating them. The CDR3 loop spans 16 amino acids. The CDR3 region has the DNA TGTGCCACCAGCAGCGGACGGGGGGCCGGCGCCTACGAGCAGTACTTC. Residues: CATSSGRGAGAYEQYF.

The chain links TRBV5-1 to TRBJ2-1; D ambiguous. This CDR3 is built from 14 residues. Germline V gene data show CDR1 as SGHRS and CDR2 as YFSETQ. V was pared by 4 bases and J by 9 bases, with 17 bases between. The DNA for the CDR3 is TGCGCCAGCAGCCCGGAGTTACCAACGAGTGAGCAGTTCTTC. It is translated as CASSPELPTSEQFF. The full variable domain, rest sourced from reference TRBV5-1 and TRBJ2-1, is KAGVTQTPRYLIKTRGQQVTLSCSPISGHRSVSWYQQTPGQGLQFLFEYFSETQRNKGNFPGRFSGRQFSNSRSEMNVSTLELGDSALYLCASSPELPTSEQFFGPGTRLTVL.

In this sample, this clone turned up once. The gene calls are TRBV24-1 and TRBJ2-3, with 7 bases that match TRBD2. Unmatched junction bases numbered 4, after V lost 5 bases and J lost 3 bases. CDR3 length: 14 residues. Germline V lookup: CDR1 KGHDR, CDR2 SFDVKD. The CDR3 DNA follows: TGTGCCACCAGTGGCCGCGGGGGTACAGATACGCAGTATTTT. Encoded protein: CATSGRGGTDTQYF.